Shown below are 6 T cell receptor beta chains from a single sample sequenced in a study of graft-versus-host responses after intestinal transplantation (dated by TCRdb to about 2021). This specimen's time point label, per the study, means: cells obtained before transplantation from donor or recipient. The library was prepared using the immunoSEQ multiplex PCR assay. TCRdb provides this immuneACCESS table in a form limited to in-frame rearrangements. Some clones are lacking; in checked studies, under half of them reflect an unresolved V gene, and why the rest are absent is not known. In all, the sample holds roughly 70,000 clones, and about 80% of those were seen once. Around 0.37% of the sample is in the top ten clones. For these TCRs, the target antigens are not known. The specimen comprised unstimulated CD4+ T cells sorted from spleen or lymph node cells, sampled before transplant. The receptor set was obtained from a human donor who was the organ donor for an intestinal transplant.

The gene calls are TRBV11-2 and TRBJ2-2, with 7 positions matching TRBD1. Germline CDR1 and CDR2: SGHAT and FQNNGV. CDR3 length equals 14 residues. The trim removed 4 bases at V and 7 bases at J, leaving 6 bases unmatched. The CDR3 region has the DNA TGTGCCAGCAGCTCGGTTAGGGGGCACGGGGAGCTGTTTTTT. Amino acid sequence: CASSSVRGHGELFF.

This rearrangement joins TRBV5-1 to TRBJ1-5, with TRBD1 matching over 10 bases. The germline V gene encodes CDR1 SGHRS and CDR2 YFSETQ. V dropped 0 bases and J dropped 7; count of bases not matched to a gene: 7. This CDR3 comprises 16 residues. CDR3 residues: CASSLGGTGASQPQHF. The CDR3 DNA sequence: TGCGCCAGCAGCTTGGGAGGGACAGGGGCCAGCCAGCCCCAGCATTTT. Full variable domain (outside the CDR3, taken from reference TRBV5-1 and TRBJ1-5): KAGVTQTPRYLIKTRGQQVTLSCSPISGHRSVSWYQQTPGQGLQFLFEYFSETQRNKGNFPGRFSGRQFSNSRSEMNVSTLELGDSALYLCASSLGGTGASQPQHFGDGTRLSIL.

This clone has more than one count but fewer than ten. The chain uses TRBV5-4 and TRBJ1-4; D is undetermined. This CDR3 region has 14 residues. Germline values: CDR1 SGHNT, CDR2 YYREEE (reference sequence). Deletions cut 3 bases from V and 0 bases from J, with 6 bases between. This chain's CDR3 is CASSSGATNEKLFF. The CDR3 DNA follows: TGTGCCAGCAGCTCCGGTGCAACTAATGAAAAACTGTTTTTT.

CDR3: CSVASYGDTQYF. CDR3 coding DNA: TGCAGCGTTGCTTCCTACGGGGATACGCAGTATTTT. This sequence joins TRBV29-1 and TRBJ2-3, with D hard to call. This CDR3 has 12 amino acids. V was trimmed by 4 bases and J by 6 bases, leaving 11 bases between them. Germline V gene lookup returns CDR1 SQVTM and CDR2 ANQGSEA.

The sample holds one count of this clone. The chain employs TRBV7-9 and TRBJ1-1; D possibly corresponds to TRBD1 (5 bases). The CDR3 loop spans 17 amino acids. The V gene lost 0 bases and the J gene lost 0 bases, with 14 bases spanning the gap. The germline V gene has CDR1 SEHNR and CDR2 FQNEAQ (reference sequence). The CDR3 sequence is CASSLAEGGAVNTEAFF. CDR3 nucleotide sequence: TGTGCCAGCAGCTTAGCGGAGGGAGGGGCAGTGAACACTGAAGCTTTCTTT.

The chain links TRBV6-1 to TRBJ2-3; TRBD2 matches 9 bases. This CDR3 has 14 amino acids. J lost 6 bases, V lost 7 bases, and 8 bases had no gene match. In germline, CDR1 is MNHNS, CDR2 SASEGT. Written as DNA, the CDR3 is TGTGCCAGCAACCGACTAGCGGTCATTGATACGCAGTATTTT. Its translation is CASNRLAVIDTQYF.